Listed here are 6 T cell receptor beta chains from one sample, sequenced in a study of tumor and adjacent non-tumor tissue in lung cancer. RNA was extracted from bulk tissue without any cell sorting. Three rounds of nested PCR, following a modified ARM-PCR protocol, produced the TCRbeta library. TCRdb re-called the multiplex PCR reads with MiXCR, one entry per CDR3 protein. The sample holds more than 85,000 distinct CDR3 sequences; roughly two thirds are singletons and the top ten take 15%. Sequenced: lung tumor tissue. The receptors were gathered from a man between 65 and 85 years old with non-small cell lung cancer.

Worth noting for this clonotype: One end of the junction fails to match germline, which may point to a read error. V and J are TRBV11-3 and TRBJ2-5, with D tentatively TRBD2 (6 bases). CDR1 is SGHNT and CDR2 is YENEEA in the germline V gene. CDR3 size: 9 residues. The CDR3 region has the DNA TGTGCCATCCGGGAGACCCAGTACTTT. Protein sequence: CAIRETQYF.

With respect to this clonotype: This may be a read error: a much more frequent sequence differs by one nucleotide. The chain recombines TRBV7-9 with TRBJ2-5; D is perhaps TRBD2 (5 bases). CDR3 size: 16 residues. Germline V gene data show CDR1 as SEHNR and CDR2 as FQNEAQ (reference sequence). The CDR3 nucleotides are TGTGTCAGCGGCCAAAGGGCGAGCAGGCCTCAAGAGACCCAGTACTTC. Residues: CVSGQRASRPQETQYF.

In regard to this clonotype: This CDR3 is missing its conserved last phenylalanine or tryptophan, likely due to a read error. In DNA, the CDR3 is TGTGCCAGCAGTGGAGTCGGACAGGGCCAGTACGTC. Its protein is CASSGVGQGQYV. The chain couples TRBV11-1 to TRBJ2-5; 8 bases are a match to TRBD1. The V segment lost 6 bases and the J segment 10 bases; nucleotides outside the gene matches: 7. The CDR3 extends over 12 amino acids. Germline CDR1 and CDR2: SGHAT and FQDESV (reference sequence).

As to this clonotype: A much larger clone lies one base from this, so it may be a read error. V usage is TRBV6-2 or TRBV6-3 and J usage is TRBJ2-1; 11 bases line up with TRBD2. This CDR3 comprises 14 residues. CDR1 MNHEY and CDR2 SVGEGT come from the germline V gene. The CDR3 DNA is TGTACCAGCAGAACTAGCGGGAGTGGAAATGAGCAGTTCTTC. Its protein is CTSRTSGSGNEQFF.

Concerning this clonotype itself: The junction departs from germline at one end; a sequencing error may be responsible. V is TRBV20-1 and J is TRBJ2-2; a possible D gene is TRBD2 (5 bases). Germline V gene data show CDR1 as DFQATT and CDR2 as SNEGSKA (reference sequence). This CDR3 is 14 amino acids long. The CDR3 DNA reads TGCAGTGCTAGGAAGGGTACCAACACCGGGGAGCTGGTTTTT. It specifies CSARKGTNTGELVF.

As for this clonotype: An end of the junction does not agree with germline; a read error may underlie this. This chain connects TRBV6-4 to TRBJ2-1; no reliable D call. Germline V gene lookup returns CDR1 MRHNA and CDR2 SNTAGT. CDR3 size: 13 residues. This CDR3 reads CASNDGFRNEQFF. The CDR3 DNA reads TGTGCCAGCAATGACGGTTTCCGTAATGAGCAGTTCTTC.